These 3 T cell receptor beta chains were sequenced from one sample in a study of blood T cell repertoires in COVID-19. Libraries were prepared by immunoSEQ multiplex PCR; TCRdb keeps only in-frame clonotypes and omits some of them. The table includes around 56,000 clones, roughly 70% detected once. The sequenced sample was peripheral blood. These receptors all come from a woman between 45 and 65 years old with active or convalescent COVID-19.

The chain is built from TRBV7-2 and TRBJ2-5, with 8 bases aligning to TRBD2. The CDR3 extends over 16 amino acids. The junction had 8 bases not matched to a gene; V was cut back by 1 base and J by 4 bases. CDR1 and CDR2 (germline): SGHTA, FQGNSA. In DNA form, the CDR3 reads TGTGCCAGCAGCTTAGGGGTCGGGAGGGCCGGAGAGACCCAGTACTTC. This translates into CASSLGVGRAGETQYF.

The table lists this clone with a few counts. This chain connects TRBV5-6 to TRBJ2-1; 7 nucleotides align to TRBD1. J was trimmed by 7 bases and V by 0 bases; bases with no gene match: 4. The CDR3 runs to 14 residues. The germline gives CDR1 SGHDT, CDR2 YYEEEE. CDR3 region: CASSLVQGQNEQFF. The CDR3 DNA sequence: TGTGCCAGCAGCTTGGTCCAGGGACAGAATGAGCAGTTCTTC.

The gene calls are TRBV19 and TRBJ2-7; weak D call: TRBD2 (5 bases). Trimming removed 4 bases from V and 1 base from J, with 11 bases in between. Germline CDR1 LNHDA, CDR2 SQIVND (reference sequence). The CDR3 is made up of 14 amino acids. The CDR3 DNA reads TGTGCCAGTAGTAGTACTAGAGGGTCCTACGAGCAGTACTTC. Translation gives CASSSTRGSYEQYF.